The clone carrying this T cell receptor beta chain was seen ten or more times. What it recognizes is unknown. Germline V CDR1 and CDR2: SGHTA, FQGTGA. V lost 3 bases and J lost 8, with 10 bases in between. The CDR3 runs 13 residues. TCRdb reprocessed the 5' RACE reads via MiXCR and lists one record per CDR3 protein. The top ten clones hold 0.98% of a sample with 700,000 or so distinct CDR3 sequences, under 9% of them seen once. This sample is drawn from a study of identical twins. Overall study findings and caveats: Out-of-frame alpha sequences shared by twins were enriched for low generation probability. In cord blood, abundant beta clonotypes had fewer insertions; memory showed no trend. Its conclusions, products of cross-sectional statistical analysis, did not come from following the same donors.

The data also belong to a second study, concerning yellow fever vaccine responses in identical twins.

The sequenced material came from PBMCs. This TCR was recovered from a woman aged 18-29 years in good health. The rearrangement joins TRBV7-3 to TRBJ2-2; D call uncertain. CDR3 sequence (DNA): TGTGCCAGCAGCTTTCAGCTAGGTGGGGAGCTGTTTTTT. As protein: CASSFQLGGELFF.